The subject of this entry is one T cell receptor (beta chain). Sequencing was performed with immunoSEQ multiplex PCR; in TCRdb, only in-frame clones are kept and a portion is missing. This sample has tens of thousands of clones; 85% to 90% occur once, and the top ten carry roughly an eighth. The germline CDR1 and CDR2 sequences are SGHTA and FQGTGA. V was clipped by 5 bases and J by 2 bases; unmatched bases: 10. The CDR3 runs 17 residues. This record comes from a study of OX40 agonist ivuxolimab in advanced cancers. Study-level information: Three patients, one with hepatocellular carcinoma and two with cutaneous melanoma, responded partially.

This TCR came from an adult with an advanced solid tumor such as melanoma, head and neck, liver or kidney cancer. The V gene is TRBV7-3, the J gene TRBJ2-1; 9 nucleotides agree with TRBD2. The material was CD4+ or CD8+ T cells sorted from blood, obtained in a trial of the OX40 agonist ivuxolimab. For the CDR3, the DNA is TGTGCCAGCAGCCCCGGGACTAGCATATACCCCTACAATGAGCAGTTCTTC. It encodes CASSPGTSIYPYNEQFF. The full variable domain, completed using reference TRBV7-3 and TRBJ2-1, is GAGVSQTPSNKVTEKGKYVELRCDPISGHTALYWYRQSLGQGPEFLIYFQGTGAADDSGLPNDRFFAVRPEGSVSTLKIQRTERGDSAVYLCASSPGTSIYPYNEQFFGPGTRLTVL.